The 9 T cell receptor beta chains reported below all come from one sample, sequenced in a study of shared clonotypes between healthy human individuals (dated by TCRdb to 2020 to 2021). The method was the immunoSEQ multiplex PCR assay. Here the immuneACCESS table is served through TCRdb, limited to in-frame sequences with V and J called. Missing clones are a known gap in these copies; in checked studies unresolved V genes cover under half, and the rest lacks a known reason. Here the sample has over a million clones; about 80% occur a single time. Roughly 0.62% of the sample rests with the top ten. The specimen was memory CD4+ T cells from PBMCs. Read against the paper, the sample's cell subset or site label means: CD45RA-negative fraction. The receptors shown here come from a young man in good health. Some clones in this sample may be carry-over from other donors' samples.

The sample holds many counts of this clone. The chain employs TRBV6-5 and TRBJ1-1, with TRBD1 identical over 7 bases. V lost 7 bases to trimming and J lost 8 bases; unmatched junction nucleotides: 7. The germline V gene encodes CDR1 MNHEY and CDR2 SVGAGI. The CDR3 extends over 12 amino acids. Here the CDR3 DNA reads TGTGCCAGCATCCCGATGACAGGGGAAGCTTTCTTT. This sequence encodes CASIPMTGEAFF.

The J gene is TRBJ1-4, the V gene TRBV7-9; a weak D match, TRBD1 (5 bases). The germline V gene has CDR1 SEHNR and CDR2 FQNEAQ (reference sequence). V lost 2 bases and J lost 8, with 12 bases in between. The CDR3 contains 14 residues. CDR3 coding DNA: TGTGCCAGCAGCTTATCGGGGCAAAGGGAAAAACTGTTTTTT. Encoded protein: CASSLSGQREKLFF.

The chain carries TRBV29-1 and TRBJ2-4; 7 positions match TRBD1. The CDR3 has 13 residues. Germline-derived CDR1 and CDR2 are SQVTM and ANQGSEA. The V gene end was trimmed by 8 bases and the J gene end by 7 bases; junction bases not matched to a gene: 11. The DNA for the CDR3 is TGCAGCATTCTCCGGGACAGCCCCAACATTCAGTACTTC. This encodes CSILRDSPNIQYF.

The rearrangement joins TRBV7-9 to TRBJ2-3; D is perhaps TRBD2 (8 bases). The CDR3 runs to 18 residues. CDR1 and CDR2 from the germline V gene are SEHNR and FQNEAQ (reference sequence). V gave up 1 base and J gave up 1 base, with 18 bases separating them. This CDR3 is CASSLGGGQTSGTDTQYF. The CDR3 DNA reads TGTGCCAGCAGCTTAGGAGGGGGCCAGACTAGCGGCACAGATACGCAGTATTTT. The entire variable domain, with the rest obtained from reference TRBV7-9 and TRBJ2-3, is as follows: DTGVSQNPRHKITKRGQNVTFRCDPISEHNRLYWYRQTLGQGPEFLTYFQNEAQLEKSRLLSDRFSAERPKGSFSTLEIQRTEQGDSAMYLCASSLGGGQTSGTDTQYFGPGTRLTVL.

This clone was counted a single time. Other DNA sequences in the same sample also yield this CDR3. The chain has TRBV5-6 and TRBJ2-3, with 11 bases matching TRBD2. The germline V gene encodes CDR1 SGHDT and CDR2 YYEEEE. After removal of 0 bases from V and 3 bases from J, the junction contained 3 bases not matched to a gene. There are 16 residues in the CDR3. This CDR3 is CASSLGLAGRTDTQYF. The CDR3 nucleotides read TGTGCCAGCAGCTTGGGACTAGCGGGAAGGACAGATACGCAGTATTTT.

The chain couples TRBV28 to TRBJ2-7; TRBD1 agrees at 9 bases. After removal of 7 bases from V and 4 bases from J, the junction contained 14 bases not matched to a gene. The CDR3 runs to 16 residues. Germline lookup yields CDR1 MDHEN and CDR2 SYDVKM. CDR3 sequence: CASTDGPRQGVYEQYF. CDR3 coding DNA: TGTGCCAGCACCGATGGGCCCCGACAGGGGGTGTACGAGCAGTACTTC.

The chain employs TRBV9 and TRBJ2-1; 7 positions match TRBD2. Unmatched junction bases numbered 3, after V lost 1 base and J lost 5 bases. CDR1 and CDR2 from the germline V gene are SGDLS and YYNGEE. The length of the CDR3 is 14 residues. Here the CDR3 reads CASSVSSGNNEQFF. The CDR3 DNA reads TGTGCCAGCAGCGTATCTAGCGGAAACAATGAGCAGTTCTTC.

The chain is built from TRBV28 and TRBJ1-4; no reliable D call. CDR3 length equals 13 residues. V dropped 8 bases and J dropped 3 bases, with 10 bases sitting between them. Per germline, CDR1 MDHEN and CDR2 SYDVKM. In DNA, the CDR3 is TGTGCCAGCCATGGCAGGCCTAATGAAAAACTGTTTTTT. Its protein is CASHGRPNEKLFF. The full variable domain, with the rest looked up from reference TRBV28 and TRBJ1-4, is DVKVTQSSRYLVKRTGEKVFLECVQDMDHENMFWYRQDPGLGLRLIYFSYDVKMKEKGDIPEGYSVSREKKERFSLILESASTNQTSMYLCASHGRPNEKLFFGSGTQLSVL.

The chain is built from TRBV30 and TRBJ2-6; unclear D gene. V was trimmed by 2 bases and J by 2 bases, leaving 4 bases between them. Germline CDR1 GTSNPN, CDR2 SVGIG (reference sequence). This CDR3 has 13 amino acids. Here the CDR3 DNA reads TGTGCCTGGAGTCGAGCTGGGGCCAACGTCCTGACTTTC. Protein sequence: CAWSRAGANVLTF.